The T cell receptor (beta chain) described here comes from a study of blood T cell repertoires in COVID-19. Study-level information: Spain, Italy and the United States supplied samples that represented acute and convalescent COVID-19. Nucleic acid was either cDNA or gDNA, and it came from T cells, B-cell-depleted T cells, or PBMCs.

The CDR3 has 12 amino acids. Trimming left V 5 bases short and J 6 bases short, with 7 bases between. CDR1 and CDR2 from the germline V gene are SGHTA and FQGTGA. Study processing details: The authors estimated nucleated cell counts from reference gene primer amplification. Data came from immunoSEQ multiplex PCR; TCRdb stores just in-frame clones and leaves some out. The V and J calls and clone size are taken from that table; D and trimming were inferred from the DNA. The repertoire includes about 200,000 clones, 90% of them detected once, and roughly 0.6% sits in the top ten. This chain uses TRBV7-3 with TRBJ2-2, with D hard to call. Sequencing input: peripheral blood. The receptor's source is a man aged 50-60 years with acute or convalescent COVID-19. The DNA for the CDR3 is TGTGCCAGCAGCCCCTACCCCGGGGAGCTGTTTTTT. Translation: CASSPYPGELFF.